This TCR beta chain was obtained from a study of graft-versus-host responses after intestinal transplantation. Study-wide background: Anti-thymocyte globulin induction was given to all recipients, followed by tacrolimus and steroids for 2 to 4 years.

The CDR3 is 13 residues long. Germline CDR1 SGHAT, CDR2 FQNNGV. V lost 2 bases and J 1 base, leaving 5 bases between the germline ends. TCRdb's table, derived via immunoSEQ multiplex PCR, lists solely in-frame clones and lacks some. The sample includes roughly 97,000 clones, around 90% seen only once; the top ten take around 16%. The source material was PBMCs, sampled 450 to 480 days after intestinal transplant. The clonotype originates from a human patient who received an intestinal transplant, so some T cells may come from the graft donor. This chain links TRBV11-2 with TRBJ1-1, with no clear D. The CDR3 bases are TGTGCCAGCAGCTTAACGGAGAACACTGAAGCTTTCTTT. It codes for CASSLTENTEAFF.